This T cell receptor beta chain comes out of a study of blood T cells in healthy people across ages. For the second PCR, which ran for about 7 to 11 cycles, a sample-barcoded 5' primer and a J-beta primer mix were used. TCRdb re-called the 5' RACE reads through MiXCR, storing one row per CDR3 protein. This sample has under 2,000,000 distinct CDR3 sequences; around half occur once, and the top ten carry more than 2%. Isolation recovered at least 6 million PBMCs from every sample. CDR3 size: 16 residues. Unmatched junction bases numbered 7, after V lost 3 bases and J lost 1 base. Germline V gene data show CDR1 as SGHTA and CDR2 as FQGNSA.

Input material: blood. The sequence was obtained from a woman aged 40 to 55 in good health. This chain joins TRBV7-2 and TRBJ2-5; TRBD1 agrees at 8 bases. As DNA, the CDR3 is TGTGCCAGCAGCTTCGGACAGGGTTTCGGCCAAGAGACCCAGTACTTC. Encoded protein: CASSFGQGFGQETQYF.